What follows are 31 T cell receptor beta chains derived from one specimen sequenced in a study of blood T cell dynamics during melanoma immunotherapy. Some clones are missing from TCRdb's copy, which holds only in-frame ones; the method was immunoSEQ multiplex PCR. The sample shows approximately 17,000 clones, approximately 93% of them seen only once. Stated time point: pre-treatment baseline. The input for sequencing was blood, taken from a patient treated with checkpoint blockade. All receptors come from a human donor with melanoma.

The V and J genes are TRBV5-1 and TRBJ2-7, with 9 bases matching TRBD1. Germline CDR1 and CDR2: SGHRS and YFSETQ. V dropped 3 bases and J dropped 2; count of bases not matched to a gene: 3. The CDR3 has 14 amino acids. As DNA, the CDR3 is TGCGCCAGCAGCTCCGGGACAGGGCCCTACGAGCAGTACTTC. It is translated as CASSSGTGPYEQYF.

The chain joins TRBV10-3 to TRBJ2-3; 11 bases fit TRBD2. The V and J ends lost 3 bases and 4 bases, in that order; junction bases with no gene match: 6. CDR3 length: 16 residues. CDR1 is ENHRY and CDR2 is SYGVKD in the germline V gene. Here the CDR3 DNA reads TGTGCCATCAGTGACCCTTCTAGCGGGAGGTCAGATACGCAGTATTTT. It yields the protein CAISDPSSGRSDTQYF.

This clone was detected only once. This chain connects TRBV4-1 to TRBJ2-1; 8 nucleotides agree with TRBD2. The germline V gene has CDR1 MGHRA and CDR2 YSYEKL. CDR3 size: 17 residues. Losses at the gene ends were 4 bases for V and 0 bases for J; bases not matched to a gene: 8. The CDR3 DNA reads TGCGCCAGCAGCCCGGGGGGGAGTACGAGCTCCTACAATGAGCAGTTCTTC. Its protein is CASSPGGSTSSYNEQFF.

The CDR3 DNA follows: TGTGCCAGCAGCTTCGACCCACGTCACAATGAGCAGTTCTTC. Translating gives CASSFDPRHNEQFF. The chain combines TRBV5-4 with TRBJ2-1, with no clear D. Between the trimmed V and J ends, which lost 2 bases and 5 bases, there was a span of 11 bases. The CDR3 sequence is 14 residues long. Germline values: CDR1 SGHNT, CDR2 YYREEE (reference sequence). Based on the CDR3 plus reference TRBV5-4 and TRBJ2-1, the full variable domain is ETGVTQSPTHLIKTRGQQVTLRCSSQSGHNTVSWYQQALGQGPQFIFQYYREEENGRGNFPPRFSGLQFPNYSSELNVNALELDDSALYLCASSFDPRHNEQFFGPGTRLTVL.

The J gene is TRBJ1-5, the V gene TRBV7-3; D is possibly TRBD1 (5 bases). This CDR3 has 13 amino acids. Trimming stripped 5 bases from V and 3 bases from J, with 8 bases between. Germline-derived CDR1 and CDR2 are SGHTA and FQGTGA. CDR3 region: CASSQGTNQPQHF. In nucleotides, the CDR3 is TGTGCCAGCAGCCAGGGCACCAATCAGCCCCAGCATTTT.

Of note for this clone: At one end, the junction sequence differs from germline, possibly due to a read error. This sequence joins TRBV7-7 and TRBJ2-2; D may correspond to TRBD1 or TRBD2 (6 bases each). The CDR3 is made up of 13 amino acids. Germline assignment: CDR1 SSHAT and CDR2 FNYEAQ (reference sequence). The CDR3 DNA sequence: TGTGCTAGCAGCCAGAGGGGGGCAGGGGAGCTGTTTTTT. Residues: CASSQRGAGELFF.

This chain uses TRBV7-6 with TRBJ2-5; D possibly corresponds to TRBD1 (6 bases). The CDR3 is 14 residues long. Germline V gene sequence: CDR1 SGHVS, CDR2 FNYEAQ. The germline V and J ends were trimmed by 3 bases and 0 bases, with 8 bases remaining between them. The CDR3 region has the DNA TGTGCCAGCAGCTTCAGGGGAAACCAAGAGACCCAGTACTTC. Amino acids: CASSFRGNQETQYF.

The gene calls are TRBV7-2 and TRBJ2-5, with TRBD2 as a possible D gene (5 bases). The DNA end is a closer match to TRBJ2-7, so the J assignment may be wrong. CDR1 and CDR2 (germline): SGHTA, FQGNSA. The CDR3 is 11 residues long. CDR3 sequence (DNA): TGTGCCAGCAGTTTGAGGGACGAGCAGTACTTC. Its translation: CASSLRDEQYF.

This rearrangement joins TRBV9 to TRBJ2-2, with TRBD2 matching over 12 bases. The CDR3 covers 16 residues. J gave up 0 bases and V 3 bases, and 0 bases lay outside the gene matches. CDR1 SGDLS and CDR2 YYNGEE come from the germline V gene. In nucleotides, the CDR3 is TGTGCCAGCAGCGGACTAGCGGGGGCGAACACCGGGGAGCTGTTTTTT. It is translated as CASSGLAGANTGELFF.

J is TRBJ2-2 and V is TRBV6-6; the D gene is possibly TRBD1 (5 bases). This CDR3 is 16 amino acids long. V lost 2 bases to trimming and J lost 0 bases, with 10 bases between them. The germline V gene encodes CDR1 MNHNY and CDR2 SVGAGI (reference sequence). The CDR3 reads CASSYPTGANTGELFF. Written as DNA, the CDR3 is TGTGCCAGCAGTTACCCCACAGGAGCGAACACCGGGGAGCTGTTTTTT.

The chain uses TRBV7-3 and TRBJ2-2; D gene ambiguous. Germline V CDR1 and CDR2: SGHTA, FQGTGA. The CDR3 length is 12 residues. Trimming cost V 2 bases and J 6 bases, with 4 bases left between them. The CDR3 protein is CASSLDSGELFF. CDR3 sequence (DNA): TGTGCCAGCAGCTTAGACTCCGGGGAGCTGTTTTTT.

This clone was counted once. This chain connects TRBV18 to TRBJ1-5; no reliable D call. The ends were cut back, 8 bases at V and 3 bases at J, with 17 bases in the middle. Germline V lookup: CDR1 KGHSH, CDR2 LQKENI. This CDR3 is built from 15 residues. DNA of the CDR3: TGTGCCAGCAGTCGGGAAAAATCCCCCAATCAGCCCCAGCATTTT. Its protein is CASSREKSPNQPQHF.

The gene calls are TRBV6-5 and TRBJ2-7; no reliable D call. Per the germline V gene, CDR1 is MNHEY and CDR2 is SVGAGI. Trimming took off 7 bases at V and 0 bases at J, with 7 bases between the two ends. The CDR3 covers 12 residues. The CDR3 here is CASKGFSYEQYF. CDR3 sequence (DNA): TGTGCCAGCAAAGGATTCTCCTACGAGCAGTACTTC.

The V call is TRBV5-1, the J call TRBJ1-2; 9 positions agree with TRBD1. The CDR3 is 15 amino acids. V shed 2 bases and J 0 bases; nucleotides not matched to a gene: 2. CDR1 is SGHRS and CDR2 is YFSETQ in the germline V gene. The CDR3 region has the DNA TGCGCCAGCAGCTTCGGGACAGGGTCTAACTATGGCTACACCTTC. Protein product: CASSFGTGSNYGYTF.

CDR3 region: CASSPTGIGNTEAFF. For the CDR3, the DNA is TGTGCCAGCAGCCCTACGGGGATAGGGAACACTGAAGCTTTCTTT. This chain links TRBV7-3 with TRBJ1-1; no clear D. CDR1 and CDR2 from the germline V gene are SGHTA and FQGTGA. CDR3 length: 15 amino acids. Trimming pared 5 bases from V and 1 base from J, leaving 14 bases between.

The chain uses TRBV7-8 and TRBJ1-6; the match to TRBD1 covers 7 bases. CDR1 is SGHVS, CDR2 FQNEAQ, per germline. The CDR3 contains 16 residues. The trim removed 5 bases at V and 4 bases at J, leaving 8 bases unmatched. CDR3 residues: CASSPRGQDYNSPLHF. CDR3 bases: TGTGCCAGCAGCCCGAGAGGACAGGATTATAATTCACCCCTCCACTTT.

The chain links TRBV2 to TRBJ2-7, with 9 nucleotides matching TRBD1. Germline V gene lookup returns CDR1 SNHLY and CDR2 FYNNEI. The CDR3 extends over 13 amino acids. J lost 6 bases, V lost 6 bases, and 6 bases had no gene match. The CDR3 loop is CASRGQGRGEQYF. As DNA, the CDR3 is TGTGCCAGCAGGGGACAGGGAAGGGGCGAGCAGTACTTC. Using reference TRBV2 and TRBJ2-7 for the parts outside the CDR3, the full variable domain is EPEVTQTPSHQVTQMGQEVILRCVPISNHLYFYWYRQILGQKVEFLVSFYNNEISEKSEIFDDQFSVERPDGSNFTLKIRSTKLEDSAMYFCASRGQGRGEQYFGPGTRLTVT.

CDR3: CASSKCMLTYEQYF. CDR3 nucleotides: TGTGCCAGCAGCAAATGTATGCTCACCTACGAGCAGTACTTC. The V gene is TRBV21-1, the J gene TRBJ2-7. TRBV21-1 corresponds to a pseudogene. The CDR3 loop spans 14 amino acids.

The chain is built from TRBV2 and TRBJ2-5; D might be TRBD1 (5 bases). The length of the CDR3 is 15 residues. Germline V gene data show CDR1 as SNHLY and CDR2 as FYNNEI. Deletions cut 1 base from V and 2 bases from J, with 11 bases between. The CDR3 loop is CASSEGIRDQETQYF. CDR3 in DNA: TGTGCCAGCAGTGAAGGGATCAGGGATCAAGAGACCCAGTACTTC.

The V and J genes are TRBV27 and TRBJ2-4; 7 bases match TRBD2. From germline, CDR1 is MNHEY and CDR2 SMNVEV (reference sequence). CDR3 length: 16 amino acids. V trimming: 5 bases; J trimming: 2 bases; junction bases outside the gene matches: 9. DNA for the CDR3: TGTGCCAGCAGTCCCAGCGCTAGCGGAACCAAAAACATTCAGTACTTC. Its protein product is CASSPSASGTKNIQYF.

This chain connects TRBV27 to TRBJ2-2; D possibly corresponds to TRBD2 (5 bases). V was shortened by 4 bases and J by 0 bases, with 12 bases between the two germline ends. Germline lookup yields CDR1 MNHEY and CDR2 SMNVEV (reference sequence). The CDR3 is made up of 16 amino acids. The CDR3, as DNA: TGTGCCAGCAGTTCCTCGGACGGGACGAACACCGGGGAGCTGTTTTTT. It is translated as CASSSSDGTNTGELFF.

This chain connects TRBV10-3 to TRBJ2-5; D is ambiguous. CDR1 ENHRY and CDR2 SYGVKD come from the germline V gene. Trimming took off 2 bases at V and 5 bases at J, with 18 bases between the two ends. The CDR3 runs to 16 residues. CDR3 bases: TGTGCCATCAGTGAGCCTGCAGGAGAAACTGGGGAGACCCAGTACTTC. It specifies CAISEPAGETGETQYF.

The genes are TRBV7-7 and TRBJ2-1; 11 nucleotides align to TRBD2. The CDR3 runs 19 residues. V lost 5 bases, J lost 0 bases, and 12 bases stayed unmatched. Germline assignment: CDR1 SSHAT and CDR2 FNYEAQ (reference sequence). CDR3 DNA: TGTGCCAGCAGCCCCGAGCTAGCGGGAGGCCTCAGCTCCTACAATGAGCAGTTCTTC. This gives the protein CASSPELAGGLSSYNEQFF.

This clone has only a few counts. The genes are TRBV2 and TRBJ1-2; D is ambiguous. Per the germline V gene, CDR1 is SNHLY and CDR2 is FYNNEI. V was clipped by 6 bases and J by 5 bases, with 10 bases between them. This CDR3 spans 12 amino acids. CDR3 loop: CASSKIDYGYTF. CDR3 in DNA: TGTGCCAGCAGCAAGATTGATTATGGCTACACCTTC. Variable domain in full (rest from reference TRBV2 and TRBJ1-2): EPEVTQTPSHQVTQMGQEVILRCVPISNHLYFYWYRQILGQKVEFLVSFYNNEISEKSEIFDDQFSVERPDGSNFTLKIRSTKLEDSAMYFCASSKIDYGYTFGSGTRLTVV.

This sequence joins TRBV4-2 and TRBJ2-7; 9 bases fit TRBD1. Germline loops: CDR1 LGHNA, CDR2 YNFKEQ. CDR3 length: 17 residues. V lost 0 bases to trimming and J lost 2 bases; unmatched junction nucleotides: 8. Here the CDR3 reads CASSQEWPGQGAYEQYF. The CDR3 nucleotides are TGTGCCAGCAGCCAAGAATGGCCGGGACAGGGAGCCTACGAGCAGTACTTC.

The chain couples TRBV11-3 to TRBJ1-1; D might be TRBD1 (5 bases). There are 12 residues in the CDR3. From germline, CDR1 is SGHNT and CDR2 YENEEA. V was trimmed by 3 bases and J by 5 bases, leaving 7 bases between them. In DNA, the CDR3 is TGTGCCAGCAGCTTCGGGGGGACTGAAGCTTTCTTT. Residues: CASSFGGTEAFF.

Details on this clone: This CDR3 is also generated by other DNA sequences in the sample. The chain is built from TRBV19 and TRBJ2-7; the D gene is possibly TRBD1 (5 bases). V lost 3 bases and J lost 1, with 16 bases in between. This CDR3 is built from 16 residues. Germline assignment: CDR1 LNHDA and CDR2 SQIVND (reference sequence). CDR3: CASSISAAGISYEQYF. DNA of the CDR3: TGTGCCAGTAGTATTTCCGCGGCAGGGATTTCCTACGAGCAGTACTTC.

As DNA, the CDR3 is TGTGCCAGCAGCCCGGGAGCTAACTCTGGAAACACCATATATTTT. Translating it yields CASSPGANSGNTIYF. The V and J genes are TRBV6-1 and TRBJ1-3; no firm D call. CDR3 length: 15 amino acids. Trimming stripped 6 bases from V and 0 bases from J, with 12 bases between. The germline gives CDR1 MNHNS, CDR2 SASEGT.

The chain combines TRBV2 with TRBJ1-2, with 9 bases aligning to TRBD1. The CDR3 runs to 15 residues. J gave up 3 bases and V 11 bases, and 13 bases lay outside the gene matches. The germline V gene has CDR1 SNHLY and CDR2 FYNNEI. The CDR3 here is CAGETGGRADYGYTF. Written as DNA, the CDR3 is TGTGCCGGTGAAACAGGGGGCCGAGCCGACTATGGCTACACCTTC.

This chain connects TRBV7-9 to TRBJ2-3, with D maybe TRBD2 (5 bases). V was shortened by 5 bases and J by 3 bases, with 12 bases between the two germline ends. The CDR3 extends over 14 amino acids. Looked up from germline, CDR1 is SEHNR and CDR2 is FQNEAQ (reference sequence). The CDR3 reads CASSPIRGTDTQYF. In nucleotides, the CDR3 is TGTGCCAGCAGCCCAATCAGAGGGACAGATACGCAGTATTTT. Full variable domain (outside the CDR3, taken from reference TRBV7-9 and TRBJ2-3): DTGVSQNPRHKITKRGQNVTFRCDPISEHNRLYWYRQTLGQGPEFLTYFQNEAQLEKSRLLSDRFSAERPKGSFSTLEIQRTEQGDSAMYLCASSPIRGTDTQYFGPGTRLTVL.

This chain joins TRBV2 and TRBJ1-2; 9 nucleotides match TRBD1. V lost 6 bases to trimming and J lost 7 bases; unmatched junction nucleotides: 15. From germline, CDR1 is SNHLY and CDR2 FYNNEI. The CDR3 length is 16 residues. CDR3 nucleotides: TGTGCCAGCAGAGTTAACCCGGGACAGGGAAATCGTGGCTACACCTTC. Its translation: CASRVNPGQGNRGYTF. The variable domain in full, with the rest retrieved from reference TRBV2 and TRBJ1-2, is EPEVTQTPSHQVTQMGQEVILRCVPISNHLYFYWYRQILGQKVEFLVSFYNNEISEKSEIFDDQFSVERPDGSNFTLKIRSTKLEDSAMYFCASRVNPGQGNRGYTFGSGTRLTVV.